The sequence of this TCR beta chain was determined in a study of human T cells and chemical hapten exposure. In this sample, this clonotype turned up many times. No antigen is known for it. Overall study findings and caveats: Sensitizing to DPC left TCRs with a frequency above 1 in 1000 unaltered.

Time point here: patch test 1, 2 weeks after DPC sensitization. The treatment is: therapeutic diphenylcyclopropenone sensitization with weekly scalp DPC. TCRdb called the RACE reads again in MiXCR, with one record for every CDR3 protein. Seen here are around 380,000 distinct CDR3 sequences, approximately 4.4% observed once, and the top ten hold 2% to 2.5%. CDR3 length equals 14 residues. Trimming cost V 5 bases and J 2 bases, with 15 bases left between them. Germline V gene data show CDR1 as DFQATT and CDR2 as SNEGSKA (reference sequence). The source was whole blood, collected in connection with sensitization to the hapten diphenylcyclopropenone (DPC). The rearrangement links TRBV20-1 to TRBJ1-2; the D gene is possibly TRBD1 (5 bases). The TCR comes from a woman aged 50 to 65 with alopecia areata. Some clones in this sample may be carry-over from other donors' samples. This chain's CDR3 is CSAGGSNGNYGYTF. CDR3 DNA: TGCAGTGCTGGGGGGTCCAACGGCAACTATGGCTACACCTTC.